One sample yielded the 13 T cell receptor beta chains listed below, sequenced in a study of T cells in tumors after PD-1 blockade. The table came from immunoSEQ multiplex PCR; TCRdb's copy has only in-frame clones and leaves some out. This table holds approximately 30,000 clones, approximately 70% found once. This specimen was PBMCs, taken after anti-PD-1 treatment. These receptors all stem from a human donor with basal cell carcinoma.

CDR3 coding DNA: TGCGCCAGCAGCCAAGAGGGGATTATCCAAGAGACCCAGTACTTC. Protein: CASSQEGIIQETQYF. The chain recombines TRBV4-1 with TRBJ2-5, with unresolved D. CDR3 length equals 15 residues. The germline V gene has CDR1 MGHRA and CDR2 YSYEKL. Trimming took 0 bases from V and 1 from J, leaving 9 bases between them.

This clone was seen a handful of times. CDR3 sequence reads: CASSLGLAGGQETQYF. The CDR3 coding sequence is TGTGCCAGCAGCCTGGGACTAGCGGGGGGGCAAGAGACCCAGTACTTC. The J gene is TRBJ2-5, the V gene TRBV11-3, with 16 bases lining up with TRBD2. The CDR3 has 16 residues. V shed 5 bases and J 2 bases; nucleotides not matched to a gene: 2. Looked up from germline, CDR1 is SGHNT and CDR2 is YENEEA.

This rearrangement joins TRBV6-2 or TRBV6-3 to TRBJ2-1; 12 nucleotides align to TRBD2. From germline, CDR1 is MNHEY and CDR2 SVGEGT. The CDR3 spans 15 residues. J lost 9 bases, V lost 3 bases, and 6 bases had no gene match. CDR3 protein: CASSYLTSGRSEQFF. CDR3 bases: TGTGCCAGCAGTTATTTAACTAGCGGGAGGAGTGAGCAGTTCTTC.

This chain uses TRBV6-5 with TRBJ2-7; TRBD1 is a possible D gene (5 bases). Trimming stripped 0 bases from V and 0 bases from J, with 9 bases between. Germline lookup yields CDR1 MNHEY and CDR2 SVGAGI. The CDR3 is 15 residues long. This CDR3 is CASSYSKGASYEQYF. The CDR3 region has the DNA TGTGCCAGCAGTTACTCGAAAGGGGCCTCCTACGAGCAGTACTTC.

V and J are TRBV10-3 and TRBJ2-6; 8 bases fit TRBD2. From germline, CDR1 is ENHRY and CDR2 SYGVKD. This CDR3 has 17 amino acids. Losses at the gene ends were 8 bases for V and 0 bases for J; bases not matched to a gene: 9. CDR3: CAIGIAGLRSGANVLTF. CDR3 in DNA: TGTGCCATCGGGATAGCGGGACTGCGCTCTGGGGCCAACGTCCTGACTTTC.

This clone was recorded a few times. The V call is TRBV24-1, the J call TRBJ2-1; D call uncertain. CDR3 size: 14 residues. The germline V and J ends were trimmed by 4 bases and 8 bases, with 14 bases remaining between them. Germline V CDR1 and CDR2: KGHDR, SFDVKD. The DNA for the CDR3 is TGTGCCACCAGTGAACCATCCCCGGTAGATGAGCAGTTCTTC. This gives the protein CATSEPSPVDEQFF.

This chain connects TRBV6-2 or TRBV6-3 to TRBJ2-7, with D maybe TRBD1 (6 bases). V dropped 5 bases and J dropped 10 bases, with 15 bases sitting between them. There are 12 residues in the CDR3. Per the germline V gene, CDR1 is MNHEY and CDR2 is SVGEGT. DNA of the CDR3: TGTGCCAGCAGTCAGAACGGACAGCCTCAGTACTTC. Its translation: CASSQNGQPQYF.

The chain employs TRBV15 and TRBJ2-3; 15 positions agree with TRBD2. The trim removed 1 base at V and 8 bases at J, leaving 7 bases unmatched. The CDR3 has 17 residues. CDR1 and CDR2 from the germline V gene are LNHNV and YYDKDF (reference sequence). CDR3 sequence reads: CATSRGRTSGRGSTQYF. CDR3 DNA sequence: TGTGCCACCAGCAGAGGACGGACTAGCGGGAGGGGGAGTACGCAGTATTTT.

The sample holds one count of this clone. The rearrangement joins TRBV20-1 to TRBJ2-7; 9 bases fit TRBD1. The CDR3 sequence is 11 residues long. V trimming: 5 bases; J trimming: 6 bases; junction bases outside the gene matches: 2. Germline values: CDR1 DFQATT, CDR2 SNEGSKA (reference sequence). The CDR3 region is CSAGQGREQYF. The DNA of the CDR3 is TGCAGTGCTGGACAGGGGCGCGAGCAGTACTTC.

This chain connects TRBV24-1 to TRBJ2-3; possible D gene TRBD1, 6 bases. CDR1 and CDR2 (germline): KGHDR, SFDVKD. With 6 bases removed from V and 2 bases from J, the gap between germline ends came to 11 bases. The CDR3 spans 14 residues. For the CDR3, the DNA is TGTGCCACCAGTCTGGGGGCATCCACAGATACGCAGTATTTT. Protein: CATSLGASTDTQYF.

The CDR3 loop is CASSSTSSGGGGTDTQYF. The DNA of the CDR3 is TGTGCCAGCAGCTCCACATCTAGCGGGGGCGGGGGCACAGATACGCAGTATTTT. This chain joins TRBV7-2 and TRBJ2-3; TRBD2 aligns across 10 bases. This CDR3 is 18 amino acids long. Trimming took 4 bases from V and 1 from J; bases not matched to a gene: 11. CDR1 is SGHTA, CDR2 FQGNSA, per germline.

The chain combines TRBV9 with TRBJ2-1; no clear D gene. V lost 3 bases and J lost 6, with 19 bases in between. Germline CDR1 and CDR2: SGDLS and YYNGEE. CDR3 length: 16 residues. The CDR3 DNA sequence: TGTGCCAGCAGCGCATTTGTAGTGGCCGGTAGCAATGAGCAGTTCTTC. Amino acid sequence: CASSAFVVAGSNEQFF.

The V gene is TRBV5-3, the J gene TRBJ2-7; TRBD2 matches 8 bases. TRBV5-3 is an ORF, with its function uncertain. The J segment lost 3 bases and the V segment lost 4 bases, leaving 18 bases of the junction unmatched. The CDR3 contains 18 residues. For the CDR3, the DNA is TGTGCCAGAAGCCCCCTCTTTGCGGGAGGAACCCACTACTACGAGCAGTACTTC. This codes for CARSPLFAGGTHYYEQYF.